This paragraph reports one TCR beta chain. Its antigen is undetermined. The sample belongs to a study of OX40 agonist ivuxolimab in advanced cancers. About the study: Patients got intravenous ivuxolimab at 0.01 to 10 mg/kg every 2 weeks. Whole-study findings and limits: In the 0.1-3.0 mg/kg groups, partial responders showed among the lowest expansion.

Trimming shortened V by 3 bases and J by 3 bases, and 24 bases separated the two germline ends. Germline V gives CDR1 LNHDA, CDR2 SQIVND (reference sequence). CDR3 length: 18 residues. Only in-frame clones appear in the TCRdb table, and some are missing; sequencing was by immunoSEQ multiplex PCR. The profile shows 82,000 or so clones, around 83% of them singletons. Blood was sampled at baseline, cycle 4 day 1, and cycle 7 day 1. The chain joins TRBV19 to TRBJ2-7; D is ambiguous. This clonotype was obtained from an adult with an advanced solid tumor such as melanoma, head and neck, liver or kidney cancer. This specimen was CD4+ or CD8+ T cells sorted from blood, taken in a trial of the OX40 agonist ivuxolimab. The CDR3 reads CASSMRKQLVGPVYEQYF. The CDR3 bases are TGTGCCAGTAGTATGAGGAAACAGCTGGTTGGCCCAGTCTACGAGCAGTACTTC.